Listed below are T cell receptor beta chains from one sample, sequenced in a study of identical twins. TCRdb independently ran MiXCR on the 5' RACE reads; one entry per CDR3 protein. Of 500,000 to 700,000 distinct CDR3 sequences listed, under 8.5% are singletons. The sample also formed part of further work on yellow fever vaccine responses in identical twins.

The sequenced material came from PBMCs. The source is a woman aged 18-29 years in good health. CDR3s include the opening cysteine and the closing phenylalanine or tryptophan. D genes are given only for firm matches. The size of a clone is reported for some rows only, either as once, few or many, or as a class for expanded clones.

J: TRBJ2-1
D: .
size: few
V: TRBV20-1
CDR3: CSALTGKDSYNEQFF
DNA: TGCAGTGCCCTTACAGGGAAAGACTCCTACAATGAGCAGTTCTTC

J: TRBJ1-2
D: .
size: .
V: TRBV29-1
CDR3: CSVEPPGLINYGYTF
DNA: TGCAGCGTTGAACCCCCGGGCCTAATCAACTATGGCTACACCTTC

J: TRBJ2-7
D: TRBD2
size: .
V: TRBV5-1
CDR3: CASSKLAGETYEQYF
DNA: TGCGCCAGCAGCAAACTAGCGGGTGAAACCTACGAGCAGTACTTC

J: TRBJ2-2
D: .
size: few
V: TRBV7-9
CDR3: CATPPRIANTGELFF
DNA: TGTGCCACTCCGCCCCGGATAGCGAACACCGGGGAGCTGTTTTTT

J: TRBJ2-5
D: .
size: .
V: TRBV20-1
CDR3: CSANREDVTQYF
DNA: TGCAGTGCCAACAGGGAGGACGTGACCCAGTACTTC

J: TRBJ2-4
D: .
size: many
V: TRBV11-2
CDR3: CASSLAPYPLAKNIQYF
DNA: TGTGCCAGCAGCTTAGCCCCATATCCTTTAGCCAAAAACATTCAGTACTTC

J: TRBJ2-4
D: .
size: few
V: TRBV7-9
CDR3: CASSTVYLAKNIQYF
DNA: TGTGCCAGCAGCACCGTCTACCTAGCCAAAAACATTCAGTACTTC

J: TRBJ2-5
D: TRBD2
size: .
V: TRBV3-1
CDR3: CASSQGGWGGLTETQYF
DNA: TGTGCCAGCAGCCAAGGTGGTTGGGGGGGTTTGACGGAGACCCAGTACTTC

J: TRBJ1-1
D: .
size: .
V: TRBV7-2
CDR3: CASSLALGRLNTEAFF
DNA: TGTGCCAGCAGCTTAGCGCTGGGCAGACTGAACACTGAAGCTTTCTTT

J: TRBJ1-5
D: .
size: many
V: TRBV20-1
CDR3: CSAHGQSNQPQHF
DNA: TGCAGTGCCCACGGGCAGAGCAATCAGCCCCAGCATTTT

J: TRBJ1-1
D: .
size: .
V: TRBV3-1
CDR3: CASSQRYANTEAFF
DNA: TGTGCCAGCAGCCAGCGGTACGCGAACACTGAAGCTTTCTTT

J: TRBJ2-1
D: .
size: many
V: TRBV7-2
CDR3: CASSLAAGAYNEQFF
DNA: TGTGCCAGCAGCTTAGCTGCCGGGGCCTACAATGAGCAGTTCTTC

J: TRBJ2-7
D: TRBD1
size: .
V: TRBV28
CDR3: CASSGTGEFYEQYF
DNA: TGTGCCAGCAGTGGGACAGGGGAATTCTACGAGCAGTACTTC

J: TRBJ2-3
D: .
size: .
V: TRBV11-1
CDR3: CASSLAPLGIAVGPDTQYF
DNA: TGTGCCAGCAGCTTAGCTCCCCTTGGTATAGCGGTCGGGCCAGATACGCAGTATTTT

J: TRBJ2-3
D: TRBD2
size: .
V: TRBV14
CDR3: CASSQVLAGASNTQYF
DNA: TGTGCCAGCAGCCAAGTTTTAGCGGGAGCTTCAAATACGCAGTATTTT

J: TRBJ1-1
D: .
size: .
V: TRBV5-1
CDR3: CASSLVIGGRHTEAFF
DNA: TGCGCCAGCAGCTTGGTTATAGGAGGCCGACACACTGAAGCTTTCTTT

J: TRBJ1-5
D: .
size: .
V: TRBV29-1
CDR3: CSVGNSNQPQHF
DNA: TGCAGCGTGGGAAATAGCAATCAGCCCCAGCATTTT

J: TRBJ2-1
D: TRBD2
size: many
V: TRBV9
CDR3: CASSPLAGANNEQFF
DNA: TGTGCCAGCAGCCCACTAGCGGGAGCAAACAATGAGCAGTTCTTC

J: TRBJ2-7
D: TRBD2
size: many
V: TRBV7-9
CDR3: CASSPLAWLAGASYF
DNA: TGTGCCAGCAGCCCCCTGGCGTGGCTAGCGGGAGCGAGTTACTTC

J: TRBJ2-1
D: TRBD2
size: .
V: TRBV20-1
CDR3: CSASRAGDNEQFF
DNA: TGCAGTGCTAGCAGGGCGGGAGATAATGAGCAGTTCTTC

J: TRBJ2-1
D: TRBD2
size: few
V: TRBV4-1
CDR3: CASTSLAGFNEQFF
DNA: TGCGCCAGCACCAGCCTAGCGGGGTTTAATGAGCAGTTCTTC

J: TRBJ2-3
D: .
size: .
V: TRBV20-1
CDR3: CSARPYFRQGHTDTQYF
DNA: TGCAGTGCTAGACCCTACTTTAGACAAGGGCACACAGATACGCAGTATTTT

J: TRBJ2-1
D: TRBD2
size: few
V: TRBV24-1
CDR3: CATSDFSGGHEQFF
DNA: TGTGCCACCAGTGATTTTAGCGGGGGGCATGAGCAGTTCTTC